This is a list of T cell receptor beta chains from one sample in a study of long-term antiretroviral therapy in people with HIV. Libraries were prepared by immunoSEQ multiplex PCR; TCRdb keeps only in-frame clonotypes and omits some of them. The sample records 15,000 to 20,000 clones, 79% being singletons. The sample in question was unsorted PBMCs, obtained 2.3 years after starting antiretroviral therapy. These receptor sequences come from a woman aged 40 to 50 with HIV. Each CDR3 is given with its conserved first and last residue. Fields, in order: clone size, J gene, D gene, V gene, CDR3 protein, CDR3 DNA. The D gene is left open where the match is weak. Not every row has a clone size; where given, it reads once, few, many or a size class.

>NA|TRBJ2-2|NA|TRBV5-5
CASSFDLGELFF
TGTGCCAGCAGTTTCGACCTTGGGGAGCTGTTTTTT
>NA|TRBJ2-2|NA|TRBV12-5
CASGRSGTGELFF
TGTGCTAGTGGTAGGAGCGGTACCGGGGAGCTGTTTTTT
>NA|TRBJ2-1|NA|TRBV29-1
CSVVSLGGVNEQFF
TGCAGCGTTGTAAGCCTAGGGGGGGTGAATGAGCAGTTCTTC
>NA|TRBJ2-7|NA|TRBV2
CASITLALSYEQYF
TGTGCCAGCATAACGTTAGCGCTATCCTACGAGCAGTACTTC
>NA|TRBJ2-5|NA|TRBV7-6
CASSFLPQETQYF
TGTGCCAGCAGCTTTTTACCCCAAGAGACCCAGTACTTC
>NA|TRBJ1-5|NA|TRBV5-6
CASSSGLWTNQPQHF
TGTGCCAGCAGCTCGGGGCTCTGGACCAATCAGCCCCAGCATTTT
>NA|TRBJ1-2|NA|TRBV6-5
CASSPRESGGYTF
TGTGCCAGCAGTCCGAGGGAATCGGGTGGCTACACCTTC
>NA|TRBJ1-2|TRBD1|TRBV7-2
CASSSRDRAQYGYTF
TGTGCCAGCAGCTCGCGGGACAGGGCTCAGTATGGCTACACCTTC
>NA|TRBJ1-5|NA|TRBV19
CASSIVPAYSNQPQHF
TGTGCCAGTAGTATAGTTCCCGCTTATAGCAATCAGCCCCAGCATTTT
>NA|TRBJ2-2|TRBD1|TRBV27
CASSSRQGAGGELFF
TGTGCCAGCAGTTCGCGACAGGGGGCTGGCGGGGAGCTGTTTTTT
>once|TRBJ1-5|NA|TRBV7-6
CASSPNSNQPQHF
TGTGCCAGCAGCCCGAATAGCAATCAGCCCCAGCATTTT
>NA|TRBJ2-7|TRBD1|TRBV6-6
CASSYGDRHYEQYF
TGTGCCAGCAGTTACGGGGACAGACACTACGAGCAGTACTTC
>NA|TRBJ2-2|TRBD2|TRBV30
CAWSDPHSRAGLAGLNTGELFF
TGTGCCTGGAGTGACCCCCATAGCCGAGCAGGACTAGCGGGATTGAACACCGGGGAGCTGTTTTTT
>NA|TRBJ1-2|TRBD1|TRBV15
CATTRDRGYGYTF
TGTGCCACCACCCGGGACAGGGGCTATGGCTACACCTTC
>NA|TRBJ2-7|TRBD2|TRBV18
CASSRGGGAYEQYF
TGTGCCAGCTCACGGGGCGGGGGAGCTTACGAGCAGTACTTC
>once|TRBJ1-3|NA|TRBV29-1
CSVEDPGYSGNTIYF
TGCAGCGTTGAAGATCCCGGTTACTCTGGAAACACCATATATTTT
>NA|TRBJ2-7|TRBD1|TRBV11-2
CASSYGQGYEQYF
TGTGCCAGCAGCTACGGACAGGGCTACGAGCAGTACTTC
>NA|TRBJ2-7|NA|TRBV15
CATSLQTSYEQYF
TGTGCCACCAGCCTCCAGACAAGCTACGAGCAGTACTTC
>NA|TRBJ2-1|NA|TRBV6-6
CASSPPTMVDEQFF
TGTGCCAGCAGCCCTCCCACCATGGTAGATGAGCAGTTCTTC
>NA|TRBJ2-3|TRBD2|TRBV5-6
CASSLVGTSGADTQYF
TGTGCCAGCAGCTTGGTGGGGACTAGCGGTGCAGATACGCAGTATTTT
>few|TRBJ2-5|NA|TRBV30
CAWSVLKGETQYF
TGTGCCTGGAGTGTACTGAAGGGGGAGACCCAGTACTTC
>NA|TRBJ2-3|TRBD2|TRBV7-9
CASSLRSGGRTDTQYF
TGTGCCAGCAGCTTAAGGAGCGGGGGCCGCACAGATACGCAGTATTTT
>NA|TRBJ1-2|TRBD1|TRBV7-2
CASSVDRGDYGYTF
TGTGCCAGCAGCGTGGACAGGGGCGACTATGGCTACACCTTC
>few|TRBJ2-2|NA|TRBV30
CAWSVRPLPTLIGELFF
TGTGCCTGGAGTGTACGGCCCCTACCTACCCTTATCGGGGAGCTGTTTTTT
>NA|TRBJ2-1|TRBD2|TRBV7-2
CASTFLAGPYNEQFF
TGTGCCAGCACCTTCCTAGCGGGCCCCTACAATGAGCAGTTCTTC
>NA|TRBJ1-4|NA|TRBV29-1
CSVALTGEKLFF
TGCAGCGTTGCACTTACAGGTGAAAAACTGTTTTTT
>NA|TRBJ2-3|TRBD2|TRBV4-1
CASSAGTSLTTDTQYF
TGCGCCAGCAGCGCCGGGACTAGCCTTACTACAGATACGCAGTATTTT
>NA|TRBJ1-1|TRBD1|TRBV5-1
CASSLTGATTEAFF
TGCGCCAGCAGCTTGACAGGGGCGACCACTGAAGCTTTCTTT
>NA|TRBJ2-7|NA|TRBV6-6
CASSYFGLDYF
TGTGCCAGCAGTTACTTCGGACTCGACTACTTC
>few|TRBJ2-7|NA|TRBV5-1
CASSLDGIYEQYF
TGCGCCAGCAGCTTGGACGGAATCTACGAGCAGTACTTC
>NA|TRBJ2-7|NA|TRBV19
CASSNQGHSEQYF
TGTGCCAGTAGTAATCAGGGGCATAGCGAGCAGTACTTC
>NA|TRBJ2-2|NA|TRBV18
CASSPKNTGELFF
TGTGCCAGCTCACCCAAAAACACCGGGGAGCTGTTTTTT
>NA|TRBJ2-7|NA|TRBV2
CASSEMGHSKTYEQYF
TGTGCCAGCAGTGAAATGGGACACTCCAAGACATACGAGCAGTACTTC
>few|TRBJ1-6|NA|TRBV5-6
CASSLGLVNSPLHF
TGTGCCAGCAGCTTGGGACTCGTAAATTCACCCCTCCACTTT
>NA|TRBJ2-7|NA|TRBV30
CAWSVRDTGVF
TGTGCCTGGAGTGTTCGGGACACAGGCGTTTTC
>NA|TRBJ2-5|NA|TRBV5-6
CASSLEGYLRETQYF
TGTGCCAGCAGCTTAGAGGGATACCTGCGAGAGACCCAGTACTTC
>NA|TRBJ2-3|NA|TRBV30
CAWTGTVPGRTVEVTDTQYF
TGTGCCTGGACCGGGACCGTCCCTGGGAGGACAGTAGAAGTCACAGATACGCAGTATTTT
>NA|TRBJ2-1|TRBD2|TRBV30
CAWTSGGALNEQFF
TGTGCCTGGACTAGCGGGGGGGCTCTAAATGAGCAGTTCTTC
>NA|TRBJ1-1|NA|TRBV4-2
CASSQEKGKAGKRTEAFF
TGTGCCAGCAGCCAAGAGAAAGGAAAGGCAGGGAAGAGAACTGAAGCTTTCTTT
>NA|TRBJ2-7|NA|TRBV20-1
CSANRGYEQYF
TGCAGTGCTAACAGAGGCTACGAGCAGTACTTC
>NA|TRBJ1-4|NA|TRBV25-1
CASVGENSIGGLNEKLFF
TGTGCCAGCGTGGGGGAAAATTCAATTGGAGGTCTGAATGAAAAACTGTTTTTT
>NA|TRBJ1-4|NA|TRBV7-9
CASSFTGTLGEKLFF
TGTGCCAGCAGCTTCACCGGGACCCTGGGGGAAAAACTGTTTTTT
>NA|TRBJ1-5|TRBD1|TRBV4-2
CASSRGTGGTQPQHF
TGTGCCAGCAGCCGCGGGACAGGGGGGACTCAGCCCCAGCATTTT
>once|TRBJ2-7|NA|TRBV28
CASSPGTSTVEQYF
TGTGCCAGCAGTCCGGGGACCAGTACGGTCGAGCAGTACTTC
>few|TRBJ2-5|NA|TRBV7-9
CASSPWQLAEETQYF
TGTGCCAGCAGTCCCTGGCAACTAGCCGAAGAGACCCAGTACTTC
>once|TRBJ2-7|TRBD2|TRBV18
CASSPPWSGSTYEQYF
TGTGCCAGCTCTCCCCCATGGAGCGGGAGTACCTACGAGCAGTACTTC
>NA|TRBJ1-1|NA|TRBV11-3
CASSSWQSLSGEAFF
TGTGCCAGCAGCTCCTGGCAAAGCCTTTCTGGTGAAGCTTTCTTT
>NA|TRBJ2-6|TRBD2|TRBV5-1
CASSPMTGGSGANVLTF
TGCGCCAGCAGCCCCATGACGGGAGGCTCTGGGGCCAACGTCCTGACTTTC
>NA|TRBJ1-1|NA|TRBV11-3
CASSLRGMNTEAFF
TGTGCCAGCAGCCTAAGGGGAATGAACACTGAAGCTTTCTTT
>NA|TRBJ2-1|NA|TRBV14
CASMSGSSYNEQFF
TGTGCCAGCATGAGCGGTAGCTCCTACAATGAGCAGTTCTTC